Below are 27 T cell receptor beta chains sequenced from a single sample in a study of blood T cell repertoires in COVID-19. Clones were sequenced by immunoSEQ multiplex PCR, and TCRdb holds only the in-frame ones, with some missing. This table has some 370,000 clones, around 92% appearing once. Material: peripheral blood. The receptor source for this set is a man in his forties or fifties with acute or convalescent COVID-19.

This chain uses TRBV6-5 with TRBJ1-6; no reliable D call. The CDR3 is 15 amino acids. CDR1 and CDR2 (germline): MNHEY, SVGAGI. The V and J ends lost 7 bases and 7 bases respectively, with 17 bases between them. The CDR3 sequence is CASTPLRARNSPLHF. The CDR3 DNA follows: TGTGCCAGCACCCCCCTGAGGGCTAGGAATTCACCCCTCCACTTT.

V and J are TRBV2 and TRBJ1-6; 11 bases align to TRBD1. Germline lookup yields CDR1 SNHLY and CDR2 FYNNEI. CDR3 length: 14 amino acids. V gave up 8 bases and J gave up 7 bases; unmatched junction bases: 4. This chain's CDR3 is CASSGQGVNSPLHF. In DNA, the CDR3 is TGTGCCAGCTCGGGACAGGGGGTAAATTCACCCCTCCACTTT.

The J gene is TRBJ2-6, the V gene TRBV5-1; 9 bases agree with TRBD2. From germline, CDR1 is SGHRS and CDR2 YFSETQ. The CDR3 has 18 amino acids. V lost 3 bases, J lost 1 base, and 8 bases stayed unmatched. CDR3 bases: TGCGCCAGCAGCTCGTTAGCGGGAGAGACGTCTGGGGCCAACGTCCTGACTTTC. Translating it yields CASSSLAGETSGANVLTF.

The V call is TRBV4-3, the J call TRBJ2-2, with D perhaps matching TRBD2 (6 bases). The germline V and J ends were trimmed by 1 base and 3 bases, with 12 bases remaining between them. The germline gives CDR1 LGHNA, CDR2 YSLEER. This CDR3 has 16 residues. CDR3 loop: CASSQAWGEDTGELFF. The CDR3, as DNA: TGCGCCAGCAGCCAAGCGTGGGGGGAAGACACCGGGGAGCTGTTTTTT.

The CDR3: CASSVSGTSGWDSGANVLTF. The CDR3 DNA sequence: TGTGCCAGCAGCGTCTCCGGGACTAGCGGGTGGGACTCTGGGGCCAACGTCCTGACTTTC. This chain connects TRBV9 to TRBJ2-6; TRBD2 aligns across 12 bases. Unmatched junction bases numbered 9, after V lost 2 bases and J lost 0 bases. From germline, CDR1 is SGDLS and CDR2 YYNGEE. This CDR3 region has 20 residues. The full variable domain, rest sourced from reference TRBV9 and TRBJ2-6, is DSGVTQTPKHLITATGQRVTLRCSPRSGDLSVYWYQQSLDQGLQFLIQYYNGEERAKGNILERFSAQQFPDLHSELNLSSLELGDSALYFCASSVSGTSGWDSGANVLTFGAGSRLTVL.

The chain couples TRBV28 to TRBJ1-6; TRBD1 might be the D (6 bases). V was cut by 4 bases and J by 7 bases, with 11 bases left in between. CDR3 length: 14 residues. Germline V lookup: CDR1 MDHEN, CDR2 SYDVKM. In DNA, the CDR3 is TGTGCCAGCAGTTCACAGGGTAGGAATTCACCCCTCCACTTT. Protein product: CASSSQGRNSPLHF.

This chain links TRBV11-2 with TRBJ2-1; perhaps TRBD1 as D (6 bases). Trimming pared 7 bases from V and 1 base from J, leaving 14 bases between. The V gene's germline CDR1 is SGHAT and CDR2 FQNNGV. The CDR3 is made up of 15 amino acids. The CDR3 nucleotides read TGTGCCAGCACGATAGGGACAATTTCCTACAATGAGCAGTTCTTC. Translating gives CASTIGTISYNEQFF.

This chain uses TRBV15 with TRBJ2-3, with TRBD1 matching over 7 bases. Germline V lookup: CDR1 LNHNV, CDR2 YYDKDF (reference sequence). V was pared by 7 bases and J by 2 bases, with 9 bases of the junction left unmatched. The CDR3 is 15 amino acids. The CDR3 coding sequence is TGTGCCACCACCCAAGCAGGGGGTTCCACAGATACGCAGTATTTT. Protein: CATTQAGGSTDTQYF.

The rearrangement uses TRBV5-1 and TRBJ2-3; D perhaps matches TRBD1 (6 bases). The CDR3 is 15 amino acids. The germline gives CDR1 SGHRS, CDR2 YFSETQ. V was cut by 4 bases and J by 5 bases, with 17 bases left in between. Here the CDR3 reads CASSRSMQGRDTQYF. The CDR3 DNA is TGCGCCAGCAGCCGTTCAATGCAGGGGAGAGATACGCAGTATTTT.

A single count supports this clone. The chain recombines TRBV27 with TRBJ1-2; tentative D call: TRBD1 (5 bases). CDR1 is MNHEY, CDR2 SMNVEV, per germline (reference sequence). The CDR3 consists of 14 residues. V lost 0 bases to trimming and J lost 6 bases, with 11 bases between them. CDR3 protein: CASSLSARANGYTF. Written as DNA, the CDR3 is TGTGCCAGCAGTTTATCAGCCAGGGCGAATGGCTACACCTTC.

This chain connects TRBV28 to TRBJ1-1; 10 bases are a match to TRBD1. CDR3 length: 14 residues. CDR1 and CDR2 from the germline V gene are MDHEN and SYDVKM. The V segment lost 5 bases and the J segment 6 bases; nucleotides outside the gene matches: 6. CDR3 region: CASSRYGQGAEAFF. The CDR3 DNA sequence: TGTGCCAGCAGTAGGTATGGACAGGGGGCTGAAGCTTTCTTT.

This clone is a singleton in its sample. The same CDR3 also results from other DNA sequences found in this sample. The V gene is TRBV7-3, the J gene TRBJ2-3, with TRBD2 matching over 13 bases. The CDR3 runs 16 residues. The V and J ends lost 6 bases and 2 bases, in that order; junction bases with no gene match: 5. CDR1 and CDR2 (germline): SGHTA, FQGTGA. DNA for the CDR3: TGTGCCAGCAGTTCCGGGACTAGCGGGGTCACAGATACGCAGTATTTT. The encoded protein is CASSSGTSGVTDTQYF.

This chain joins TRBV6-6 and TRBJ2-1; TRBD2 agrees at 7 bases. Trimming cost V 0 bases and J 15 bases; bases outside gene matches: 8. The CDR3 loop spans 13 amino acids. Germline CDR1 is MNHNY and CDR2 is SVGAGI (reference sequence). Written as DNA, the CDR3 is TGTGCCAGCAGTTACTCTTTAGCGGGTACAAGGTTCTTC. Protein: CASSYSLAGTRFF.

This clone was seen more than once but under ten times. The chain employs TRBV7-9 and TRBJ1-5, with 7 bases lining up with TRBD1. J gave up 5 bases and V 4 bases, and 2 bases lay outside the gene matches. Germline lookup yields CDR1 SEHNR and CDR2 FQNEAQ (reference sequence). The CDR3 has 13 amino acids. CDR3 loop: CASSWDSDQPQHF. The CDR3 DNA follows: TGTGCCAGCAGCTGGGACAGTGATCAGCCCCAGCATTTT.

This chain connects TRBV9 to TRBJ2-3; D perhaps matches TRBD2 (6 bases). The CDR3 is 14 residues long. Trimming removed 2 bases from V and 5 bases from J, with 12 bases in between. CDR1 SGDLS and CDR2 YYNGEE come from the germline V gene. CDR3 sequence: CASSVEGGRDTQYF. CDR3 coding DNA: TGTGCCAGCAGCGTGGAGGGAGGCAGAGATACGCAGTATTTT.

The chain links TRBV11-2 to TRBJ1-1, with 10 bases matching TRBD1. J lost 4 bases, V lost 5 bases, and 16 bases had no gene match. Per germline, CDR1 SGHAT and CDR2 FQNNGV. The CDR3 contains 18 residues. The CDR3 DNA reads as TGTGCCAGCAGCCAGCCTCGTTGGACAGGGGGTCTGGCCACTGAAGCTTTCTTT. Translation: CASSQPRWTGGLATEAFF.

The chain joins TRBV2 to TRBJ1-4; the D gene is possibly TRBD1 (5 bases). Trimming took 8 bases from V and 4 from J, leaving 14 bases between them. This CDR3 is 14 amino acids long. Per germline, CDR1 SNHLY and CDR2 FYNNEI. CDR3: CASGGTGRNEKLFF. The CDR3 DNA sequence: TGTGCCAGCGGTGGAACAGGACGTAATGAAAAACTGTTTTTT.

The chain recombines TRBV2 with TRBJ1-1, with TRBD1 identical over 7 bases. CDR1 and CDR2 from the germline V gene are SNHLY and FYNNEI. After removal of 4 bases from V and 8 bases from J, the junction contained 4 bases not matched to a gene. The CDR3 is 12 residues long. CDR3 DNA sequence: TGTGCCAGCAGTGGACAGGGCGAGGAAGCTTTCTTT. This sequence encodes CASSGQGEEAFF.

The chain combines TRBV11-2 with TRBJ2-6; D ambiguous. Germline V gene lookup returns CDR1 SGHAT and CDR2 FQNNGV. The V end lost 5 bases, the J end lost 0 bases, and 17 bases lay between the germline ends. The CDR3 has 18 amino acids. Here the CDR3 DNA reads TGTGCCAGCAGCCCCTCGCTAGGTTCGATCTCTGGGGCCAACGTCCTGACTTTC. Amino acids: CASSPSLGSISGANVLTF.

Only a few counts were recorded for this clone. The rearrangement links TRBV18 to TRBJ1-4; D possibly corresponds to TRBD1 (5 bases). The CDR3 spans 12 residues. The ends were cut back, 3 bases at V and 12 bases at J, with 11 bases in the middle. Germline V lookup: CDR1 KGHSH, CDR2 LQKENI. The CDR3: CASSPAVGQLFF. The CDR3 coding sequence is TGTGCCAGCTCACCCGCCGTGGGGCAACTGTTTTTT.

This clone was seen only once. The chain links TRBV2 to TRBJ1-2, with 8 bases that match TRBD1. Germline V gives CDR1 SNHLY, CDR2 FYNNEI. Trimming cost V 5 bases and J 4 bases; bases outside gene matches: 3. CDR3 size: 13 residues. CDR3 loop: CASSPGQGYGYTF. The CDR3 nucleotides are TGTGCCAGCAGTCCTGGACAGGGCTATGGCTACACCTTC.

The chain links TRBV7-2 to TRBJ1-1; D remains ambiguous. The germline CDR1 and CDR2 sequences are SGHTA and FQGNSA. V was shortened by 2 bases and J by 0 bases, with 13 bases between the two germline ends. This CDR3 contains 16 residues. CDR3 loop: CASSLWSPELNTEAFF. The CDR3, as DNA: TGTGCCAGCAGCTTATGGTCGCCAGAATTGAACACTGAAGCTTTCTTT.

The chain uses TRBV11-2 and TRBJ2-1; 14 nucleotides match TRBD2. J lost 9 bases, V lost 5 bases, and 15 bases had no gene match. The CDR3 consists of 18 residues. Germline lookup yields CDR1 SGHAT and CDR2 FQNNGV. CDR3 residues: CASSKGLAGGSPRVEQFF. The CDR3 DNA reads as TGTGCCAGCAGCAAAGGACTAGCGGGAGGTTCTCCCCGGGTTGAGCAGTTCTTC.

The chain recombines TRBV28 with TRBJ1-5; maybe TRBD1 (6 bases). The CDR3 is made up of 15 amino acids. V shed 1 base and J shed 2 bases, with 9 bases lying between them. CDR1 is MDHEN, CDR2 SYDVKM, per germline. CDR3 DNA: TGTGCCAGCAGTTTATTTTCAGGGGGCAATCAGCCCCAGCATTTT. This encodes CASSLFSGGNQPQHF.

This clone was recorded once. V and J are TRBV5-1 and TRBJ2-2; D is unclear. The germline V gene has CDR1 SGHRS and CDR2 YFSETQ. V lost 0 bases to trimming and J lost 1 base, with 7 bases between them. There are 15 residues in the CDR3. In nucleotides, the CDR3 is TGCGCCAGCAGCTTGGGTTCCAGGAACACCGGGGAGCTGTTTTTT. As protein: CASSLGSRNTGELFF.

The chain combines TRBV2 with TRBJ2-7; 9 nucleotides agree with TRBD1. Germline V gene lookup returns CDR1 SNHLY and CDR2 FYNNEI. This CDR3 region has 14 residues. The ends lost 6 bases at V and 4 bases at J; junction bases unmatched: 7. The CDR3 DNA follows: TGTGCCAGCAGCCAACAGGGGGCGACGTACGAGCAGTACTTC. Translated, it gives CASSQQGATYEQYF.

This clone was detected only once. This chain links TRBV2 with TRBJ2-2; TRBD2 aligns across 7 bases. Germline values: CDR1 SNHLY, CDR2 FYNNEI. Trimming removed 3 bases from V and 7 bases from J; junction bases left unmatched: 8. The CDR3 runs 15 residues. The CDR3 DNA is TGTGCCAGCAGTGACAGGCCGGGAGGAGGCGGGGAGCTGTTTTTT. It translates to CASSDRPGGGGELFF.